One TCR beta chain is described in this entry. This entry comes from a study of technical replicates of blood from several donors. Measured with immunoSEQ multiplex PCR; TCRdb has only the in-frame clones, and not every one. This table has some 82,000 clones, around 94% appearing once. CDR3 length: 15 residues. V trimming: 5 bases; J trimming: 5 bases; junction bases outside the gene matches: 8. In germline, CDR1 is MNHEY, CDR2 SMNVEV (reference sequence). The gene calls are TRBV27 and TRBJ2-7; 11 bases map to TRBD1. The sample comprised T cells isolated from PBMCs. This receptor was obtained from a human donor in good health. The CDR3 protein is CASSGVGTGGHEQYF. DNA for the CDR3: TGTGCCAGCAGTGGTGTTGGGACAGGGGGACACGAGCAGTACTTC.